Below, one TCR beta chain is given with its context. No antigen is known for it. The data belong to a study of T cell responses to AZD1222 COVID-19 vaccine. Overall study findings and caveats: Clonal diversity may have been underestimated, and the donors were mostly white British, with more females than males. Repertoire collection took place solely once the T cell response had peaked.

TCRdb's copy holds only in-frame clones and misses some; the assay was immunoSEQ multiplex PCR. The repertoire holds 150,000 to 200,000 clones, with 94% as singletons. The TCR comes from an adult in good health. The sample in question was peripheral blood, obtained on day 0 of AZD1222 vaccination.

CDR3 sequence: CASSYSRERLPYEQYF. Here the CDR3 DNA reads TGTGCCAGCAGTTACTCACGGGAAAGGCTCCCCTACGAGCAGTACTTC. The chain uses TRBV6-2 or TRBV6-3 and TRBJ2-7; a possible D gene is TRBD2 (5 bases). Trimming took off 0 bases at V and 2 bases at J, with 14 bases between the two ends. Germline loops: CDR1 MNHEY, CDR2 SVGEGT. This CDR3 spans 16 amino acids.